Each of the 20 T cell receptor beta chains below was sequenced from the same sample in a study of cytotoxic CD8 clonotypes in ibrutinib-treated CLL. The data were produced by immunoSEQ multiplex PCR, yet TCRdb's version contains in-frame clones alone and is incomplete. The sample lists around 33,000 clones; approximately 48% were seen once. Sequences were derived from PBMCs, sampled before ibrutinib treatment. Every receptor here comes from a human donor with chronic lymphocytic leukemia.

The chain links TRBV5-1 to TRBJ2-2; TRBD2 might be the D (5 bases). Between the trimmed V and J ends, which lost 1 base and 0 bases, there was a span of 10 bases. Germline V lookup: CDR1 SGHRS, CDR2 YFSETQ. The CDR3 totals 16 residues. CDR3 in DNA: TGCGCCAGCAGCTTGTCGCCCGGGGCGAACACCGGGGAGCTGTTTTTT. This codes for CASSLSPGANTGELFF.

This clone was observed a few times. This rearrangement joins TRBV2 to TRBJ2-1, with 10 bases that match TRBD2. CDR3 length equals 15 residues. The J segment lost 6 bases and the V segment lost 2 bases, leaving 4 bases of the junction unmatched. Germline CDR1 reads SNHLY; CDR2 reads FYNNEI. The CDR3 loop is CASSELAGDLNEQFF. The CDR3 DNA is TGTGCCAGCAGTGAACTAGCGGGGGACCTCAATGAGCAGTTCTTC.

The genes are TRBV9 and TRBJ1-1; D remains unclear. CDR1 and CDR2 from the germline V gene are SGDLS and YYNGEE. The CDR3 sequence is 13 residues long. The V end lost 3 bases, the J end lost 4 bases, and 10 bases lay between the germline ends. The CDR3 sequence: CASSGIWGTEAFF. As DNA, the CDR3 is TGTGCCAGCAGCGGGATTTGGGGCACTGAAGCTTTCTTT.

This sequence joins TRBV5-6 and TRBJ2-5, with D perhaps TRBD1 (6 bases). The CDR3 contains 14 residues. CDR1 is SGHDT, CDR2 YYEEEE, per germline. V gave up 4 bases and J gave up 2 bases, with 12 bases separating them. The CDR3: CASSIPGVQETQYF. Written as DNA, the CDR3 is TGTGCCAGCAGCATCCCAGGGGTGCAAGAGACCCAGTACTTC.

The chain recombines TRBV7-3 with TRBJ1-1, with a tentative D call TRBD1 (6 bases). Between the trimmed V and J ends, which lost 6 bases and 0 bases, there was a span of 17 bases. CDR3 size: 16 residues. Germline-derived CDR1 and CDR2 are SGHTA and FQGTGA. The CDR3 sequence: CASSPGAGPMNTEAFF. Written as DNA, the CDR3 is TGTGCCAGCAGTCCAGGGGCAGGGCCCATGAACACTGAAGCTTTCTTT.

This clone was detected a few times. The chain couples TRBV19 to TRBJ1-2; no reliable D call. Between the trimmed V and J ends, which lost 1 base and 3 bases, there was a span of 3 bases. The CDR3 is 12 residues long. CDR1 and CDR2 (germline): LNHDA, SQIVND (reference sequence). CDR3 DNA sequence: TGTGCCAGTAGTATAGGGGACTATGGCTACACCTTC. It translates to CASSIGDYGYTF.

The chain links TRBV18 to TRBJ1-1; TRBD1 is a possible D gene (5 bases). V was clipped by 2 bases and J by 3 bases, with 7 bases between them. The CDR3 runs 13 residues. Germline lookup yields CDR1 KGHSH and CDR2 LQKENI. The DNA of the CDR3 is TGTGCCAGCTCACCAAGCAGGGACACTGAAGCTTTCTTT. Translation: CASSPSRDTEAFF.

The genes are TRBV27 and TRBJ1-6; the D is unclear. CDR3 size: 13 residues. Deletions cut 5 bases from V and 5 bases from J, with 7 bases between. In germline, CDR1 is MNHEY, CDR2 SMNVEV (reference sequence). As DNA, the CDR3 is TGTGCCAGCAGTCCCCGGGATAATTCACCCCTCCACTTT. This sequence encodes CASSPRDNSPLHF.

This chain joins TRBV7-9 and TRBJ2-7; 8 bases map to TRBD2. The germline V gene has CDR1 SEHNR and CDR2 FQNEAQ (reference sequence). The V segment lost 5 bases and the J segment 4 bases; nucleotides outside the gene matches: 4. CDR3 length equals 13 residues. CDR3 DNA sequence: TGTGCCAGCAGCCCGGGACTAGGTTACGAGCAGTACTTC. As protein: CASSPGLGYEQYF.

The table lists this clone with a count of one. The gene calls are TRBV5-1 and TRBJ2-1; TRBD2 agrees at 7 bases. This CDR3 region has 17 residues. J gave up 3 bases and V 2 bases, and 11 bases lay outside the gene matches. Looked up from germline, CDR1 is SGHRS and CDR2 is YFSETQ. The CDR3 protein is CASSFHGQGEGYNEQFF. In DNA form, the CDR3 reads TGCGCCAGCAGCTTCCATGGGCAAGGGGAGGGCTACAATGAGCAGTTCTTC.

The rearrangement joins TRBV7-3 to TRBJ2-3, with 8 nucleotides matching TRBD1. V was clipped by 5 bases and J by 1 base; unmatched bases: 5. Germline V lookup: CDR1 SGHTA, CDR2 FQGTGA. The CDR3 covers 15 residues. The CDR3 spells CASSPSGQGTDTQYF. In DNA form, the CDR3 reads TGTGCCAGCAGCCCATCGGGACAGGGCACAGATACGCAGTATTTT. The full variable domain, in which reference TRBV7-3 and TRBJ2-3 provide the parts outside the CDR3, is GAGVSQTPSNKVTEKGKYVELRCDPISGHTALYWYRQSLGQGPEFLIYFQGTGAADDSGLPNDRFFAVRPEGSVSTLKIQRTERGDSAVYLCASSPSGQGTDTQYFGPGTRLTVL.

CDR3 DNA: TGTGCCAGCGGGGCTCTTTATTCACCCCTCCACTTT. This gives the protein CASGALYSPLHF. The chain uses TRBV27 and TRBJ1-6; perhaps TRBD1 as D (5 bases). The length of the CDR3 is 12 residues. V dropped 8 bases and J dropped 8 bases, with 10 bases sitting between them. Germline assignment: CDR1 MNHEY and CDR2 SMNVEV (reference sequence).

Sample share makes this clone medium-sized. At one end, the junction sequence differs from germline, possibly due to a read error. The chain couples TRBV27 to TRBJ1-5; D gene uncertain. The CDR3 consists of 12 residues. Germline-derived CDR1 and CDR2 are MNHEY and SMNVEV (reference sequence). As DNA, the CDR3 is TGTGCCAGTAGTTTGATCGGGGAGCCCCAGCATTTT. Its protein is CASSLIGEPQHF.

This rearrangement joins TRBV7-3 to TRBJ2-3; D not resolved. This CDR3 is built from 15 residues. The V gene's germline CDR1 is SGHTA and CDR2 FQGTGA. Trimming removed 2 bases at V and 6 bases at J, with 15 bases between. In DNA form, the CDR3 reads TGTGCCAGCAGCTTACAGGTGGGCGCAGAGGATACGCAGTATTTT. This codes for CASSLQVGAEDTQYF.

The chain combines TRBV2 with TRBJ2-7, with D perhaps matching TRBD1 (6 bases). Trimming removed 4 bases at V and 3 bases at J, with 13 bases between. Germline CDR1 reads SNHLY; CDR2 reads FYNNEI. The CDR3 extends over 14 amino acids. This CDR3 reads CASSVYQGRYEQYF. CDR3 nucleotides: TGTGCCAGCAGTGTGTACCAGGGGCGCTACGAGCAGTACTTC.

The V gene is TRBV4-1, the J gene TRBJ2-7; no firm D call. CDR3 length: 11 residues. Germline-derived CDR1 and CDR2 are MGHRA and YSYEKL. The V and J ends lost 5 bases and 0 bases respectively, with 2 bases between them. The CDR3 DNA reads as TGCGCCAGCAGCAGCTCCTACGAGCAGTACTTC. Amino acids: CASSSSYEQYF.

The genes are TRBV5-1 and TRBJ1-1; no firm D call. The V gene's germline CDR1 is SGHRS and CDR2 YFSETQ. The CDR3 is 15 residues long. V lost 0 bases to trimming and J lost 1 base, with 10 bases between them. The CDR3 is CASSLGATENTEAFF. In DNA, the CDR3 is TGCGCCAGCAGCTTGGGGGCGACGGAGAACACTGAAGCTTTCTTT. The whole variable domain, remainder taken from reference TRBV5-1 and TRBJ1-1, is KAGVTQTPRYLIKTRGQQVTLSCSPISGHRSVSWYQQTPGQGLQFLFEYFSETQRNKGNFPGRFSGRQFSNSRSEMNVSTLELGDSALYLCASSLGATENTEAFFGQGTRLTVV.

This clone was seen a handful of times. The gene calls are TRBV5-6 and TRBJ1-2; D gene uncertain. Germline V lookup: CDR1 SGHDT, CDR2 YYEEEE. The CDR3 runs 13 residues. V was shortened by 4 bases and J by 5 bases, with 12 bases between the two germline ends. Here the CDR3 DNA reads TGTGCCAGCAGCCTTTGGGCTAGGTATGGCTACACCTTC. Protein product: CASSLWARYGYTF.

This clone occurred a few times. The V and J genes are TRBV19 and TRBJ1-2; 10 positions match TRBD1. Germline V gene lookup returns CDR1 LNHDA and CDR2 SQIVND (reference sequence). This CDR3 has 13 residues. The trim removed 7 bases at V and 8 bases at J, leaving 7 bases unmatched. For the CDR3, the DNA is TGTGCCAGTACCCCGACAGGGGGCAAGGGCTACACCTTC. This translates into CASTPTGGKGYTF.

This chain links TRBV10-1 with TRBJ2-1; TRBD2 is a possible D gene (6 bases). This CDR3 comprises 18 residues. Germline V gene lookup returns CDR1 WNHNN and CDR2 SYGVQD (reference sequence). V lost 3 bases to trimming and J lost 10 bases, with 28 bases between them. The CDR3 DNA reads TGCGCCAGCAGTGAAGTACCGGGCGGGAACCATCCGGGACGGGAGCAGTTCTTC. Amino acid sequence: CASSEVPGGNHPGREQFF.